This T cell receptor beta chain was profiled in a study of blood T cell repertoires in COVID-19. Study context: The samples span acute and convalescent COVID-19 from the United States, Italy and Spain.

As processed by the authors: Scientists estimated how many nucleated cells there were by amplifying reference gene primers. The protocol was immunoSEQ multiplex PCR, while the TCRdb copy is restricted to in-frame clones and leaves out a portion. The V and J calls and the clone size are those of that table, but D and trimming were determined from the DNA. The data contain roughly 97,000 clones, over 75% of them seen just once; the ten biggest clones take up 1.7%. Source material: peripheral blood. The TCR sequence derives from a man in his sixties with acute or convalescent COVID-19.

The CDR3 region has the DNA TGTGCCAGCAAACCACTCACAGGGGGTGAAGCTTTCTTT. Encoded protein: CASKPLTGGEAFF. V and J are TRBV6-5 and TRBJ1-1, with TRBD1 matching 8 bases. From germline, CDR1 is MNHEY and CDR2 SVGAGI. The CDR3 is made up of 13 amino acids. After removal of 7 bases from V and 7 bases from J, the junction contained 8 bases not matched to a gene.